This entry describes one T cell receptor (beta chain). Antigen unknown. Germline CDR1 reads PRHDT; CDR2 reads FYEKMQ (reference sequence). CDR3 length: 16 residues. V shed 4 bases and J 1 base; nucleotides not matched to a gene: 4. Time point noted: week 23, last vaccination. A 20-mer mutant IDH1 peptide at 300 ug was injected subcutaneously with topical imiquimod. The donor cohort comprised cases of new WHO grade 3 or 4 IDH1-mutant, ATRX-lost astrocytoma. TCRdb's table, derived via immunoSEQ multiplex PCR, lists solely in-frame clones and lacks some. This table has 40,000 or so clones, around 85% appearing once. The source of the sample is a study of a mutant IDH1 vaccine in newly diagnosed glioma. Across the study: In weeks 1, 3, 5, 7, 11, 15, 19 and 23, patients were immunized, eight times in all. Radiotherapy alone preceded vaccination by 4-6 weeks; alternatively, vaccination started with temozolomide cycles. Standard pretreatment was either radiotherapy, temozolomide, or, for most, radiochemotherapy with temozolomide.

This chain links TRBV13 with TRBJ2-1; 10 positions agree with TRBD2. Sample: PBMCs, taken from a glioma patient whose treatment included an IDH1 peptide vaccine. The receptor was isolated from a woman between 18 and 29 years old with glioma. Some clones in this sample may be carry-over from other donors' samples. DNA of the CDR3: TGTGCCAGCAGCTCCTTAGCGGGGGGATCCTACAATGAGCAGTTCTTC. As protein: CASSSLAGGSYNEQFF. Full variable domain (remainder filled in from reference TRBV13 and TRBJ2-1): AAGVIQSPRHLIKEKRETATLKCYPIPRHDTVYWYQQGPGQDPQFLISFYEKMQSDKGSIPDRFSAQQFSDYHSELNMSSLELGDSALYFCASSSLAGGSYNEQFFGPGTRLTVL.